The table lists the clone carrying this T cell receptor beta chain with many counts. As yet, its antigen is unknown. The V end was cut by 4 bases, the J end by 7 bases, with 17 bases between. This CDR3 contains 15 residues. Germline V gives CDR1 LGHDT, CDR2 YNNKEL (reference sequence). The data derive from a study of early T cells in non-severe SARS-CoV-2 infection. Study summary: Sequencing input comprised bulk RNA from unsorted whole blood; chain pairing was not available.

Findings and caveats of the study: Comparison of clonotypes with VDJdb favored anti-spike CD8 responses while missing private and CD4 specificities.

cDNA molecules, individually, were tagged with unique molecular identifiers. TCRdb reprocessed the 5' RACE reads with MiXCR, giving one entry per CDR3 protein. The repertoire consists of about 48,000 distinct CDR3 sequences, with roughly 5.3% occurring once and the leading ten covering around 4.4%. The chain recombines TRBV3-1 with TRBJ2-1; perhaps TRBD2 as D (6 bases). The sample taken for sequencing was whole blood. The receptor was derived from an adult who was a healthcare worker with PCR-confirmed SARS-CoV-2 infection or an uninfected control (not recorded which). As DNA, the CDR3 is TGTGCCAGCAGCCTTCAAGGAGGGCCTCGGAATGAGCAGTTCTTC. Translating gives CASSLQGGPRNEQFF.